This T cell receptor (beta chain) is from a study of cytomegalovirus exposure and HLA in healthy donors (TCRdb year 2017). Turning to the overall study: An earlier analysis of some 550 of the donors reported about 250 Gb of sequence data and about 100 million unique TCR beta sequences from about 200 million T cells. About 280 gigabases of sequencing data and roughly 81 million unique TCR sequences made up an early release that covered under 750 HLA-typed donors. Of the roughly 410 genotyped donors, 65% to 90% were placed in the genetic ancestry cluster associated with self-reported Caucasian donors. The study aimed to test whether signatures of past pathogen exposure could be identified by cataloging public T cell receptors. The T cell repertoires of 666 subjects were profiled by immunosequencing and related to cytomegalovirus serostatus. A separate validation cohort of roughly 110 different subjects was used in addition to the approximately 700-subject first cohort. To predict cytomegalovirus infection status, the study brought together high-throughput TCR immunosequencing, statistical association of individual TCRs with disease status, and machine learning. A later analysis re-examined previously published TCR beta repertoires from roughly 720 donors and added high-resolution HLA genotyping to investigate patterns of TCR occurrence. Rather than using new phenotypic data, the later analysis identified candidate immune exposures from TCR beta sequences and from how often those sequences occurred across donors. An earlier analysis of approximately 640 of the donors applied high-throughput TCR beta sequencing to assess whether each TCR beta V gene segment acted as functional or pseudogenic. Alongside the repertoire data, information on donor age, sex, ethnicity and CMV serostatus was compiled. A later genetic analysis took genome-wide SNP genotypes for about 55% of the roughly 670 donors and used that subset as a discovery cohort. All discovery cohort repertoires had been generated on a single sequencing platform. HLA typing covered class I and class II loci at four-digit resolution. The number of typed donors differed by locus: about 620-630 for A, B, C, DRB1 and DQB1; 500 to 550 for DQA1; around 580 for DPA1; and 400 to 480 for DPB1. Roughly 5 DR-DQ haplotypes were handled as single units for association and clustering, since linkage in the cohort was strong. Across under 500 genotyped donors of the cohort, an average of approximately 240,000 unique TCR beta nucleotide sequences per donor were sequenced, and approximately 17% of those sequences were non-productive. Findings and caveats that apply to the study as a whole: In vitro tests confirmed that a few of the cytomegalovirus-associated TCR beta chains recognize cytomegalovirus antigens. Correlated functional status among segregating V segments might be attributable to linkage disequilibrium, but an unknown experimental factor could not be ruled out. Because the 87-base-pair reads could not distinguish some IMGT-functional V segments, including TRBV6-2 and TRBV6-3, those segments were excluded. A later analysis found that TCR association rates varied across HLA loci, with DRB1 alleles showing the most associated TCRs and HLA-C alleles the fewest. In a later analysis, several top co-occurrence clusters were reported to appear linked to parvovirus B19, influenza, CMV and Epstein-Barr virus. Presence/absence analyses assumed roughly uniform sequencing depth across donors, an assumption that may not hold. A cluster of highly shared sequence variants was judged likely to represent a technical artifact of the sequencing pipeline. A later analysis associated roughly 17,000 TCR beta sequences with specific HLA alleles at a false discovery rate of 0.05. Because some donors lacked HLA typing at each locus, the association tests relied only on the typed subset. According to a later genetic analysis, donors in an Asian-associated ancestry cluster had fewer N-insertions in productive TCRs than the roughly 670-donor mean. A later analysis found that most CMV-associated TCR beta chains appeared HLA-restricted, with HLA associations seemingly driven largely by CMV exposure. In a later analysis, HLA-associated TCR beta chains were found to be more clonally expanded and to have lower generation probabilities than equally common non-associated chains. While some public TCRs were present in many individuals, most TCR sequences turned up only very rarely across donors. The cohort was sequenced for TCR beta chains only, and without alpha or paired-chain data the features that could be detected were limited. Because counts were too low, 15 to 20 rarely observed V segments, including chromosome 9 orphons, were left out of the earlier analysis of 500 to 750 of the donors. A total of 150 to 200 TCR beta chains were listed by the study as associated with cytomegalovirus. For the cohort, immune exposure information was limited to CMV serostatus. Broadly in line with IMGT annotations, most TCR beta V segments showed up in productive rearrangements about 87% or about 30% of the time in an earlier analysis of about 500 of the donors. A further reported finding was that TCR beta sequences accurately predicted the HLA-A and HLA-B alleles for most subjects in the first cohort. Cytomegalovirus status was reported to be diagnosed by the classifier with high specificity and sensitivity in both the original and validation cohorts. When HLA alleles, especially DR and DQ, strongly co-occurred, attributing TCR associations to individual alleles was difficult. The authors suggested that the approach could potentially be extended to other disease states and immunological phenotypes. An association between a missense DCLRE1C variant and V-gene and J-gene trimming of TCR beta chains was found in a later genetic analysis and replicated in an independent cohort.

V and J are trimmed by 6 bases and 4 bases, and the gene matches miss 5 bases of the junction. CDR1 MNHNS and CDR2 SASEGT are derived from the germline V gene. The CDR3 covers 14 residues, taking in both the cysteine and the phenylalanine. The DNA shown is the 42-base CDR3, in frame from base 1. Receptors were amplified or captured by the immunoSEQ multiplex PCR assay. For the multiplex PCR, a mixture combining 60 forward primers for TCR Vbeta segments and 13 reverse primers for TCR Jbeta segments was used. The CDR3 region of rearranged TCR beta genes was amplified from genomic DNA with a multiplex PCR assay. On the Illumina HiSeq System, the amplified TCR beta libraries were sequenced as 87-base-pair reads. The published analysis was carried out like this. In a later analysis, some 80 million unique TCR beta chains were counted across the approximately 640 repertoires, and roughly 9.9 million of these chains were shared by at least two donors. A nearest-neighbor algorithm error-corrected the raw reads and collapsed the reads into unique sequences, merging closely related sequences to remove PCR and sequencing errors. Alignment of CDR3 sequences to IMGT reference sequences was used to assign V, D and J gene segments. For a sequence to be retained, at least a six-nucleotide match to both a V gene segment and a J gene segment was required. A rearrangement was called productive if the CDR3 had no stop codons and remained in frame with V and J, and every other rearrangement was called non-productive. Following IMGT convention, CDR3 was defined as the stretch from the second conserved V-encoded cysteine up to the conserved J-encoded phenylalanine. Sequences without an unambiguous match to a single V gene segment were excluded from the earlier analysis of several hundred of the donors. In an earlier analysis of around 590 of the donors, a V segment was called functional when productive rearrangements were above 56.7%, and segregating when the standard deviation between donors exceeded 5%. A statistical classification framework was built for diagnosing cytomegalovirus status from the catalog of TCR beta chain sequences. V and J gene assignment, in a later analysis, came from comparing TCR nucleotide sequences with IMGT/GENE-DB human TR gene sequences. A later analysis assigned CDR3 sequences and most-parsimonious VDJ recombination scenarios with the TCRdist pipeline. In a later analysis, every TCR beta chain was defined by the combination of its CDR3 amino acid sequence and its V-gene family, and reads without a unique V-gene family were dropped. In a later analysis, some 600 highly shared, low-generation-probability nucleotide sequences were removed to address suspected cross-contamination and a sequencing artifact. In a later analysis, a clonal expansion index was calculated for each public chain from normalized within-repertoire ranks of inferred template counts. In a later analysis, generation probabilities were computed using a VDJ recombination model fitted to out-of-frame rearrangements, and the results were checked against IGoR. In a later analysis, hypergeometric tests were used to score TCR-TCR, TCR-HLA and TCR-CMV co-occurrence, with a repertoire-size bias correction applied to TCR pairs. In a later analysis, false discovery rates were estimated by permuting HLA or CMV assignments 20 times. A later analysis grouped co-occurring TCRs with DBSCAN, adding TCRdist sequence similarity when clustering within HLA-allele-positive subsets. Repertoires with fewer than 30,000 or more than 120,000 public chains, plus five repertoires with anomalous nucleotide sharing, were excluded from co-occurrence clustering. TCRdb's version of the immuneACCESS table is confined to in-frame rearrangements and falls short of the full clone set. An unresolved V gene accounts for under half of the shortfall where checked; the remainder is of unknown origin. V, J and clone size reflect that table, while D and trimming were determined from the DNA. The sample table lists 50,000 to 65,000 clones, approximately 70% of them with a count of one. Of the sample, less than 25% falls within the top ten clones.

In total, 500 to 700 healthy bone marrow donors made up the cohort. Cohort members were all nominally healthy when sampled, although unrecorded immune exposures were likely present. The donor tested CMV seropositive, placing the donor among the 289 seropositive members of the cohort. A peripheral blood sample was collected from each donor, and TCR beta sequencing was performed on peripheral blood mononuclear cells. The Qiagen DNeasy Blood Extraction Kit was used to extract genomic DNA from the blood cell samples. The sample holds a few counts of this clone. Its specific antigen is unknown. No base quality information exists; no much larger clone differs at one position.

The rearrangement combines TRBV6-1 with TRBJ1-4, with 7 middle bases fitting TRBD1. Sequencing used PBMCs. The clonotype comes from a woman aged 50 to 60 in good health and CMV-seropositive. In nucleotides, the sequence is TGTGCCAGCAGCCACGGGACAGATAATGAAAAACTGTTTTTT. Translated, it gives CASSHGTDNEKLFF.